Listed below are T cell receptor beta chains from one sample, sequenced in a study of CD8+ T cells in alopecia areata. Method: immunoSEQ multiplex PCR; TCRdb's copy keeps in-frame clones and lacks some. The sample has 200,000 to 250,000 clones; under 70% are singletons. The material sequenced was CD4+ T cells sorted from blood, taken between weeks 43 and 45, from a patient treated with tofacitinib. The receptor set was obtained from a human donor with alopecia areata. CDR3s leave out the opening cysteine and the closing phenylalanine or tryptophan. Clone size is not always given. Where it is, it says once, few, many or a class for expanded clones.

TRBV2	TRBJ2-7	11	many	ASSLDRTYEQY
TRBV6-6	TRBJ1-3	14	-	ASSPMTGAGGNTIY
TRBV29-1	TRBJ2-3	11	-	ARPGQGTDTQY
TRBV5-1	TRBJ1-4	12	-	ASSLAGEGEKLF
TRBV29-1	TRBJ2-3	12	-	SGGAGLAADTQY
TRBV4-3	TRBJ1-5	11	-	ASSQEGGQPQH
TRBV6-4	TRBJ1-3	13	-	ASPPPGSSGNTIY
TRBV7-2	TRBJ1-4	11	-	ASSLAMGEKLF
TRBV27	TRBJ1-6	13	-	ASSVQGAERSPLH
TRBV11-1	TRBJ2-3	10	-	ASSSVADTQY
TRBV7-2	TRBJ1-3	17	-	ASSLRGAGISSSGNTIY
TRBV2	TRBJ1-1	13	-	ATTGRGRKNTEAF
TRBV4-3	TRBJ2-2	12	once	ASSQAAADGELF
TRBV15	TRBJ1-5	13	-	ATSTRDRANQPQH
TRBV14	TRBJ1-1	18	-	ASSQEGLRKASTRNTEAF
TRBV7-2	TRBJ2-3	9	-	ASSYTDTQY
TRBV7-6	TRBJ2-5	12	-	ASSLGPGGETQY
TRBV29-1	TRBJ2-3	12	once	SVTGRQNTDTQY
TRBV4-3	TRBJ1-2	11	-	ASSQSGTFGYT
TRBV2	TRBJ1-1	11	-	ASRERRATEAF
TRBV7-7	TRBJ2-5	9	-	ASSSGETQY
TRBV9	TRBJ2-1	12	-	ASSERGTYNEQF
TRBV29-1	TRBJ2-7	11	-	SVDSSPSVGQY
TRBV30	TRBJ2-5	11	-	ALGRLVDETQY
TRBV5-6	TRBJ2-7	10	-	ASSLARYEQY
TRBV27	TRBJ2-3	10	-	ASSRPADTQY
TRBV6-1	TRBJ2-7	9	-	ASSTNYEQY
TRBV29-1	TRBJ2-2	10	many	SVEGPTGELF
TRBV5-1	TRBJ1-5	13	few	ASSLRGQPDQPQH
TRBV29-1	TRBJ2-3	9	-	SVETRDTQY
TRBV29-1	TRBJ2-7	11	-	SVSSRVRGEQY
TRBV29-1	TRBJ2-1	9	-	SAGPYNEQF
TRBV6-5	TRBJ2-5	13	many	ASSYGGTGQETQY
TRBV29-1	TRBJ1-1	8	-	SVWNTEAF
TRBV7-2	TRBJ2-3	14	-	ASSLLPGTSTDTQY
TRBV6-1	TRBJ1-3	13	many	ASSVKTETGNTIY
TRBV25-1	TRBJ2-7	12	-	ATQGLGGAYEQY
TRBV4-3	TRBJ2-1	17	once	ASSQGGLAGLSSYNEQF
TRBV2	TRBJ2-7	13	-	ASKGGVFTPYEQY
TRBV18	TRBJ1-6	12	-	ASSPTATESPLH
TRBV2	TRBJ1-5	12	-	ASSGQGAEQPQH
TRBV28	TRBJ2-5	14	-	ASSPGLAVLRETQY
TRBV20-1	TRBJ1-4	7	-	SAVEKLF
TRBV6-6	TRBJ1-5	11	-	ASTQGFGQPQH
TRBV4-2	TRBJ2-3	19	once	ASSQDQGGGGAHTSTDTQY
TRBV30	TRBJ2-7	10	-	AWSGTPYEQY
TRBV27	TRBJ1-1	12	-	ASTGQGTDTEAF
TRBV10-2	TRBJ2-1	10	-	ASRDNYNEQF
TRBV11-3	TRBJ1-6	10	-	ASSLERTPIH
TRBV6-5	TRBJ2-3	12	-	ASRSGLGTDTQY
TRBV4-1	TRBJ1-2	12	-	ASSQDRDNYGYT
TRBV25-1	TRBJ2-1	10	-	ASAYRVGEQF
TRBV14	TRBJ1-2	12	-	ASSQAITNYGYT